This T cell receptor (beta chain) is from a study of T cells in Graves' hyperthyroidism and ophthalmopathy (dated by TCRdb to the late 2010s). Regarding the research as a whole: Peripheral blood samples were taken at initial diagnosis, before any treatment was given. A discovery cohort of about a hundred patients, 43 with Graves' ophthalmopathy and approximately 57 with stable Graves' hyperthyroidism, was used to find distinguishing TCR V-J signatures. Prospective prediction of ophthalmopathy was tested in an independent validation cohort consisting of 18 hyperthyroidism patients and 17 patients who later progressed to ophthalmopathy. The 75 to 100 discovery patients were divided at random into training and test sets in a 7:3 ratio. In addition, the study compared T-cell repertoires in thyroid tissue and in blood from about 6 Graves' hyperthyroidism patients. Once sampling was done, hyperthyroidism patients were given methimazole at a starting dose of 30 mg daily, whereas ophthalmopathy patients were given high-dose intravenous methylprednisolone. The paper reports TCR Vbeta CDR3 sequencing of about 140 peripheral blood samples: around 45 ophthalmopathy, under 80 hyperthyroidism and 17 progressor patients. Study-wide findings and limitations: No statistical method was used to set the sample size in advance, and investigators knew the group allocation. A 13 V-J signature model separated ophthalmopathy from stable hyperthyroidism, with nearly 90% sensitivity and roughly 84% specificity in cross-validation and 80%/75% in testing. In validation, progression to ophthalmopathy was predicted by the model with 70.59% sensitivity and approximately 78% specificity, a median of around 5.9 months before onset. Most expanded thyroid clonotypes (frequency above 0.001) were also detected in blood, a finding suggesting that blood repertoires may reflect thyroid immune responses.

Ten or more counts support this clonotype. Its antigen is unknown. No base-level quality is on record; no much larger clone is a single base apart. V and J are trimmed by 3 bases and 2 bases, and the gene matches miss 12 bases of the junction. Reading from cysteine to phenylalanine, the CDR3 counts 17 amino acids. CDR3 DNA is the only sequence kept; it has 51 bases, read in frame from the first base. The germline V gene (reference sequence) supplies CDR1 MNHEY and CDR2 SMNVEV. Stable Graves' hyperthyroidism was defined as no progression to ophthalmopathy during 18 months of follow-up. The hyperthyroidism patients were between 18 and 65 years old and newly diagnosed, with a disease duration of less than 2 months. The study excluded patients with uncontrolled infections, other autoimmune diseases, pregnancy or lactation. Clinical symptoms, serum thyroxine and TRAb, thyroid ultrasound, and orbital computed tomography formed the basis for the diagnoses. Ficoll-Paque density gradient centrifugation was used to isolate PBMCs from around 9.1 ml of fresh peripheral blood. Total RNA was extracted using Trizol reagent, and RNA quality was assessed on an Agilent 2100 Bioanalyzer.

TCR beta CDR3 regions were amplified from RNA transcripts. The TCR CDR3 was subjected to a first round of RT-PCR using the HTBI primer set and the Qiagen OneStep RT-PCR kit. A second multiplex PCR round built the libraries, followed by size selection and purification. Sequencing of the libraries was done on an Illumina HiSeq2000 using paired-end 100 bp reads. Regarding the original processing steps: Raw data were processed with SOAPnuke, discarding reads with adapters, uncalled bases, mean Phred below 15, or no exact constant-primer or identifier match. COPE v1.2.5 was used to merge high-quality paired reads, and clonotypes were defined as unique nucleotide sequences. Clonotypes were aligned to IMGT TRBV, TRBD and TRBJ reference segments using MiTCR v1.1. The analysis was restricted to V-J combinations with a frequency above 0.0001, which together covered just over 98% of the repertoires. The TCS score was defined as the ratio of F50 (clonal expansion) to E x V (chaos), calculated using BLOSUM62-based TCRdist between CDR3 peptides within each V-J. Welch's t-statistics and random forest reduced 500 to 550 V-J features to about 13, which were used in a naive Bayes classifier (R e1071). The public reads were quality trimmed at Q25 with fastp and then assembled into clones with MiXCR by TCRdb, keeping productive beta chains. Each entry is one CDR3 protein sequence, shown with its most common DNA and genes. It is TCRdb's table, rather than the study itself, that gives the V and J calls and clone size. The sample data list 400,000 to 500,000 distinct CDR3 sequences, and approximately 15% of these were observed just once. The top ten hold around a sixth of the sample.

Source material: blood. The clonotype comes from a woman in her late teens or twenties with Graves' hyperthyroidism. The rearranged chain carries TRBV27 and TRBJ1-2; 7 bases in between match TRBD1. The sequenced DNA is TGTGCCAGCAGTTTTGGTACAGGGGTTAAGCTCAACTATGGCTACACCTTC. Its protein is CASSFGTGVKLNYGYTF.